The rows below give T cell receptor beta chains drawn from one sample of a study of blood T cell repertoires in COVID-19. TCRdb keeps only in-frame clones here, not all; method: immunoSEQ multiplex PCR. The sample includes around 75,000 clones, around 89% seen only once; the top ten take less than 0.65%. The sample consisted of peripheral blood. All receptors come from a man aged 55 to 70 with acute or convalescent COVID-19. Both conserved end residues are part of each CDR3. A D gene is named only where the DNA matches it firmly. Part of the rows lack a size; the others show once, few, many or a class for expanded clones.

v_gene	abundance	d_gene	j_gene	CDR3aa	CDR3nt
TRBV9	-	-	TRBJ2-7	CASSVGVASSYEQYF	TGTGCCAGCAGCGTAGGTGTAGCGAGCTCCTACGAGCAGTACTTC
TRBV5-6	-	-	TRBJ2-7	CASSLELAQGEQYF	TGTGCCAGCAGCTTGGAACTAGCCCAAGGGGAGCAGTACTTC
TRBV11-2	-	TRBD1	TRBJ2-5	CASTNGGQRQETQYF	TGTGCCAGCACCAATGGGGGACAGCGACAAGAGACCCAGTACTTC
TRBV3-1/TRBV3-2	-	TRBD2	TRBJ2-1	CASSQASGGNEQFF	TGTGCCAGCAGCCAAGCCAGCGGGGGCAATGAGCAGTTCTTC
TRBV2	-	TRBD1	TRBJ2-5	CASNRDSKETQYF	TGTGCCAGCAACCGGGACAGTAAAGAGACCCAGTACTTC
TRBV7-9	once	-	TRBJ2-2	CASSYRTGTTLLNTGELFF	TGTGCCAGCAGCTACAGGACAGGGACTACCCTTTTGAACACCGGGGAGCTGTTTTTT
TRBV20-1	-	TRBD1	TRBJ2-7	CSASFRDRGGTYEQYF	TGCAGTGCTAGTTTCCGGGACAGGGGGGGAACCTACGAGCAGTACTTC
TRBV6-6	-	TRBD1	TRBJ2-1	CASSARQGARNEQFF	TGTGCCAGCAGTGCGAGACAGGGGGCCCGTAATGAGCAGTTCTTC
TRBV7-8	-	TRBD1	TRBJ1-1	CASSPGTVMNTEAFF	TGTGCCAGCAGCCCAGGGACAGTCATGAACACTGAAGCTTTCTTT
TRBV20-1	-	TRBD2	TRBJ2-3	CSARTSGTQYF	TGCAGTGCTAGAACTAGCGGTACGCAGTATTTT
TRBV5-4	-	-	TRBJ2-7	CASSSSYYEQYF	TGTGCCAGCAGCTCCTCCTATTACGAGCAGTACTTC
TRBV2	-	-	TRBJ2-7	CASSRQPYEQYF	TGTGCCAGCAGTCGACAGCCGTACGAGCAGTACTTC
TRBV19	-	TRBD2	TRBJ2-1	CASSPGLGGEQFF	TGTGCCAGTAGCCCTGGACTAGGCGGTGAGCAGTTCTTC
TRBV11-2	-	TRBD1	TRBJ1-2	CASSLADRGRRNYGYTF	TGTGCCAGCAGCTTAGCGGACAGGGGGCGAAGGAACTATGGCTACACCTTC
TRBV18	once	TRBD2	TRBJ2-1	CASSPQSGGVYNEQFF	TGTGCCAGCTCACCCCAAAGCGGGGGGGTCTACAATGAGCAGTTCTTC
TRBV7-3	-	TRBD1	TRBJ1-1	CASSPIAGQGATEAFF	TGTGCCAGCAGCCCCATTGCCGGACAGGGGGCAACTGAAGCTTTCTTT
TRBV9	-	TRBD1	TRBJ2-7	CASSTGQGAAEQYF	TGTGCCAGCAGCACAGGACAGGGGGCGGCCGAGCAGTACTTC
TRBV21-1	-	-	TRBJ1-3	CASSKPRTGEKGNTIYF	TGTGCCAGCAGCAAACCCCGGACAGGGGAAAAAGGAAACACCATATATTTT
TRBV10-3	-	-	TRBJ1-1	CAINRAEGTEAFF	TGTGCCATCAACAGGGCCGAGGGTACTGAAGCTTTCTTT
TRBV9	-	-	TRBJ2-1	CASSPRSGDIPSSYNEQFF	TGTGCCAGCAGCCCCCGTAGCGGAGACATCCCGAGCTCCTACAATGAGCAGTTCTTC
TRBV3-1/TRBV3-2	-	-	TRBJ1-5	CASNGGGLDSNQPQHF	TGTGCCAGCAACGGGGGGGGGCTGGACAGCAATCAGCCCCAGCATTTT
TRBV7-3	-	-	TRBJ2-3	CASSPTGDTQYF	TGTGCCAGCAGCCCAACGGGAGATACGCAGTATTTT
TRBV9	-	-	TRBJ1-1	CASSVAGSGTEAFF	TGTGCCAGCAGCGTGGCTGGGTCGGGTACTGAAGCTTTCTTT
TRBV19	-	-	TRBJ2-1	CASSIAGNPPYNEQFF	TGTGCCAGTAGTATTGCGGGAAACCCTCCCTACAATGAGCAGTTCTTC
TRBV14	-	TRBD2	TRBJ2-2	CASSQARGIGELFF	TGTGCCAGCAGCCAAGCGCGGGGGATTGGGGAGCTGTTTTTT
TRBV6-5	-	TRBD1	TRBJ1-1	CASSTRTGEAFF	TGTGCCAGCAGTACCCGGACAGGGGAAGCTTTCTTT
TRBV11-3	-	TRBD1	TRBJ2-2	CASRGTGGTGELFF	TGTGCCAGCAGGGGGACAGGGGGCACCGGGGAGCTGTTTTTT
TRBV13	-	-	TRBJ2-7	CASSPLGPGEQYF	TGTGCCAGCAGCCCTCTTGGACCGGGGGAGCAGTACTTC
TRBV11-2	-	TRBD2	TRBJ2-5	CASSIGLAGGQETQYF	TGTGCCAGCAGCATCGGACTAGCGGGGGGCCAAGAGACCCAGTACTTC
TRBV10-2	-	TRBD2	TRBJ2-2	CASSALAGATGELFF	TGCGCCAGCAGTGCGTTAGCGGGAGCCACCGGGGAGCTGTTTTTT
TRBV4-1	-	TRBD1	TRBJ1-3	CASSQDQGAGNTIYF	TGCGCCAGCAGCCAAGATCAGGGGGCTGGAAACACCATATATTTT
TRBV5-1	-	TRBD2	TRBJ2-2	CASSSPGLAGFTGELFF	TGCGCCAGCAGCTCCCCGGGACTAGCGGGATTTACCGGGGAGCTGTTTTTT
TRBV19	-	TRBD1	TRBJ1-2	CASSSGTGDGYTF	TGTGCCAGTAGTTCCGGGACAGGCGATGGCTACACCTTC
TRBV29-1	-	-	TRBJ1-1	CSVASTEAFF	TGCAGCGTTGCGAGCACTGAAGCTTTCTTT
TRBV30	-	TRBD1	TRBJ2-5	CAWSVLTGGYQETQYF	TGTGCCTGGAGTGTACTTACAGGGGGGTACCAAGAGACCCAGTACTTC
TRBV6-2/TRBV6-3	-	TRBD2	TRBJ2-7	CASSYSAGGKYEQYF	TGTGCCAGCAGTTACTCAGCGGGAGGGAAGTACGAGCAGTACTTC
TRBV2	few	TRBD2	TRBJ2-3	CASRIRGGALDTQYF	TGTGCCAGCAGAATTCGCGGGGGGGCCTTGGATACGCAGTATTTT
TRBV7-9	-	TRBD2	TRBJ2-1	CASSRGTSGTYNEQFF	TGTGCCAGCAGCAGGGGGACTAGCGGGACCTACAATGAGCAGTTCTTC
TRBV5-1	-	-	TRBJ1-3	CASRRTRDSGNTIYF	TGCGCCAGCAGGCGGACGAGGGACTCTGGAAACACCATATATTTT
TRBV5-6	-	TRBD2	TRBJ2-1	CASSDERGGRQFF	TGTGCCAGCAGCGACGAGCGGGGCGGGAGGCAGTTCTTC
TRBV5-6	-	TRBD1	TRBJ2-7	CASSWDRGDEQYF	TGTGCCAGCAGCTGGGACAGGGGCGACGAGCAGTACTTC